A selection of T cell receptor beta chains follows, all from one sample in a study of T cells after yellow fever vaccination. In TCRdb, the 5' RACE reads were re-called with MiXCR into one record per CDR3 protein. Of a few hundred thousand distinct CDR3 sequences in the sample, about 17% were seen once. The sequenced sample was PBMCs, obtained 4 to 5 days after the first yellow fever vaccination. These receptors originate from a man aged 18 to 30 who received the YFV17D yellow fever vaccine. CDR3s include the opening cysteine and the closing phenylalanine or tryptophan. D genes are given only for firm matches. Size is stated for part of the rows, as once, few or many counts, or as a class when the clone is expanded.

CDR3nt	CDR3aa	abundance	d_gene	v_gene	j_gene
TGCAGTGCTAGAGACTTGTCCTACGAGCAGTACTTC	CSARDLSYEQYF	NA	NA	TRBV20-1	TRBJ2-7
TGCGCCAGCAGCTTGTTTGGGGGCCGATATGAGCAGTTCTTC	CASSLFGGRYEQFF	NA	NA	TRBV5-1	TRBJ2-1
TGTGCCAGCAGTTTCACCGAGACCCAGTACTTC	CASSFTETQYF	many	NA	TRBV12-3/TRBV12-4	TRBJ2-5
TGTGCCAGCCGACCGAGTGCAACTAATGAAAAACTGTTTTTT	CASRPSATNEKLFF	NA	NA	TRBV12-3/TRBV12-4	TRBJ1-4
TGTGCCAGCACCCTAGGGCGGGGAAACCAAGAGACCCAGTACTTC	CASTLGRGNQETQYF	few	NA	TRBV5-5	TRBJ2-5
TGTGCCAGCAGCCACAAGCTGGGACTAGCTGATAGCACAGATACGCAGTATTTT	CASSHKLGLADSTDTQYF	NA	TRBD2	TRBV4-2	TRBJ2-3
TGTGCCAGCAGCCCACTAATGTCAGGGCGAGGGACTGAAGCTTTCTTT	CASSPLMSGRGTEAFF	NA	NA	TRBV3-1	TRBJ1-1
TGTGCCAGCTCACCATTGCGACGGCGGAACACTGAAGCTTTCTTT	CASSPLRRRNTEAFF	NA	NA	TRBV18	TRBJ1-1
TGCGCCAGCAGTCAATCGAGAGGGTGCAATCAGCCCCAGCATTTT	CASSQSRGCNQPQHF	NA	NA	TRBV23-1	TRBJ1-5
TGCAGTGCTAGAGACGCCGGGACTGCAACCTACGAGCAGTACTTC	CSARDAGTATYEQYF	few	NA	TRBV20-1	TRBJ2-7
TGTGCCAGCAGGCGGGGGGTCCTCAGTTACAATGAGCAGTTCTTC	CASRRGVLSYNEQFF	NA	TRBD2	TRBV5-4	TRBJ2-1
TGCGCCAGCAGCCAAGACGTAGTTAACACTGAAGCTTTCTTT	CASSQDVVNTEAFF	once	NA	TRBV4-3	TRBJ1-1
TGCGCCAGCAGTGAGTCAGGGGGACAGGGCTACAATGAGCAGTTCTTC	CASSESGGQGYNEQFF	NA	TRBD1	TRBV10-2	TRBJ2-1
TGCAGCGTTGTCGGGGTCGGAAACACCGGGGAGCTGTTTTTT	CSVVGVGNTGELFF	many	NA	TRBV29-1	TRBJ2-2
TGTGCCAGCAGCTTTTTTCCCGGGGGGGATTGGAATACGCAGTATTTT	CASSFFPGGDWNTQYF	few	TRBD2	TRBV7-2	TRBJ2-3
TGTGCCAGCAGCGGTGAGGGGGAGAGGAACACTGAAGCTTTCTTT	CASSGEGERNTEAFF	few	NA	TRBV7-2	TRBJ1-1
TGTGCTAGTGGTCCCGACACGGGCCCTGAAGCTTTCTTT	CASGPDTGPEAFF	NA	NA	TRBV12-5	TRBJ1-1
TGTGCCAGCACCCCGGGTCCTCAGGGGACAGATACGCAGTATTTT	CASTPGPQGTDTQYF	NA	NA	TRBV6-2/TRBV6-3	TRBJ2-3
TGTGCCAGCAGTTTAGGGGACAGGGTCTCAGATACGCAGTATTTT	CASSLGDRVSDTQYF	NA	TRBD1	TRBV12-3/TRBV12-4	TRBJ2-3
TGTGCCAGGTTCCAGCTCGGCACAGATACGCAGTATTTT	CARFQLGTDTQYF	NA	NA	TRBV2	TRBJ2-3